The 5 T cell receptor beta chains reported below all come from one sample, sequenced in a study of CD8+CD57+ T cells in acquired aplastic anemia. TCR beta VDJ combinations and CDR3 sequences were profiled from genomic DNA. TCRdb reprocessed the reads with MiXCR, giving one entry per CDR3 protein. The sample yields some 140,000 distinct CDR3 sequences, 35% to 50% seen once. The sample comprised sorted CD4+, CD8+, or CD8+CD57+ T cells (not recorded which) from PBMCs. Receptors originate from a human donor in good health, serving as a control.

This chain joins TRBV10-3 and TRBJ2-3; no clear D gene. CDR1 ENHRY and CDR2 SYGVKD come from the germline V gene. Trimming removed 4 bases at V and 0 bases at J, with 5 bases between. CDR3 size: 13 residues. The DNA for the CDR3 is TGTGCCATCAGTGGCAGGAGCACAGATACGCAGTATTTT. This translates into CAISGRSTDTQYF.

This clonotype was recorded many times. V gene TRBV12-3 or TRBV12-4 combines with J gene TRBJ1-1; D not resolved. V lost 1 base to trimming and J lost 5 bases, with 5 bases between them. This CDR3 has 12 residues. CDR3 coding DNA: TGTGCCAGCAGTTTAGGGGCTACTGAAGCTTTCTTT. Translating gives CASSLGATEAFF.

In its sample, this clonotype was seen a few times. This sequence joins TRBV10-3 and TRBJ2-7, with TRBD1 matching 8 bases. With V trimmed by 2 bases and J by 3 bases, 0 bases remained unmatched. Germline loops: CDR1 ENHRY, CDR2 SYGVKD. The CDR3 has 13 amino acids. The CDR3 spells CAISEGQGYEQYV. CDR3 nucleotides: TGTGCCATCAGTGAGGGACAGGGCTACGAGCAGTACGTC.

This clonotype was counted many times. The junction departs from the called germline gene at one end, perhaps through a read error. The chain employs TRBV7-9 and TRBJ1-1; 7 positions agree with TRBD1. This CDR3 comprises 13 residues. Germline lookup yields CDR1 SEHNR and CDR2 FQNEAQ (reference sequence). CDR3 residues: CASSPRPETGSLF. The CDR3 region has the DNA TGTGCCAGCAGCCCTCGACCTGAGACAGGGTCTCTCTTT.

This clonotype was detected ten times or more. The chain combines TRBV20-1 with TRBJ1-2; TRBD1 is a possible D gene (6 bases). The CDR3 has 12 amino acids. The ends were cut back, 6 bases at V and 7 bases at J, with 15 bases in the middle. The germline V gene encodes CDR1 DFQATT and CDR2 SNEGSKA (reference sequence). The CDR3 DNA sequence: TGCAGTGCGACGACAGGTCTCTTTGGCTACACCTTC. This codes for CSATTGLFGYTF.